This section outlines one TCR beta chain sequence together with its context. Antigen: not known. V shed 4 bases, J shed 0 bases, and the junction held 5 bases outside the gene matches. The CDR3 totals 16 residues. Germline V gene sequence: CDR1 LGHDT, CDR2 YNNKEL (reference sequence). This entry comes from a study of CD8 T cells in Susac syndrome. CD8+ and CD4+ T cells were negatively isolated; TEMRA cells were FACS-enriched. Study-wide findings and caveats: The relatively small number of individuals in the TCR sequencing and HLA analysis was acknowledged by the study.

RNA, at roughly 0.5 to 1 ug, was reverse transcribed with random hexamers. TCRdb recomputed calls from the immunoSEQ multiplex PCR reads with MiXCR, one row per CDR3 protein. The repertoire includes 130,000 or so distinct CDR3 sequences, 90% to 95% of them detected once, and about 0.29% sits in the top ten. Sample: CD8+ T cells from PBMCs. The chain links TRBV3-1 to TRBJ2-3, with TRBD1 matching over 9 bases. This TCR derives from a human donor with Susac syndrome. CDR3 region: CASSPLGQGSTDTQYF. The CDR3 DNA reads as TGTGCCAGCAGCCCCTTAGGACAGGGGAGCACAGATACGCAGTATTTT.